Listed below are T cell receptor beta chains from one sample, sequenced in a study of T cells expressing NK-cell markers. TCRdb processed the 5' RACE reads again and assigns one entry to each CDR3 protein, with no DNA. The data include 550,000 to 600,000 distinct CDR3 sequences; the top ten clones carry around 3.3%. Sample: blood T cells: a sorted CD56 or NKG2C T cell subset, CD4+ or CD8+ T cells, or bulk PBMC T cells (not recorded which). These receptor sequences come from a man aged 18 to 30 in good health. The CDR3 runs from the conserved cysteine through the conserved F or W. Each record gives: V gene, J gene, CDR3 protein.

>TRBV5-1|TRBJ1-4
CATHPGDATNEKLFF
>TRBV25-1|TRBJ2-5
CASTSPGGLKTQYF
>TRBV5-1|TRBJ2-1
CASIPGASGRLSYNEQFF
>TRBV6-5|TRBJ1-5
CASSQTGGVQPQHF
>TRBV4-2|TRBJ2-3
CASSQVLRGGLDDTQYF
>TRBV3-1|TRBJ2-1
CASSQAEGYSEQFF
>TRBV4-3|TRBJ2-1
CASSQEDSGTHMPEQFF
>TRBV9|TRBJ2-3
CASSTSGSGGDTQYF
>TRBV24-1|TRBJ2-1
CATNEGQPYNEQFF
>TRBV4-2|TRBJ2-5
CASSQDDAGGETQYF
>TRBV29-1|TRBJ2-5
CSVGDLQETQYF
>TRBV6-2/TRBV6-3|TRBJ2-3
CASSTGTGLQYF
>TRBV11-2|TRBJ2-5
CASSSRQGVAENQETQYF
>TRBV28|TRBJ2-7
CASRSQGGLYEQYF
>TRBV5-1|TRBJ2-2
CASNRKVGELFF
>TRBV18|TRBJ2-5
CASSPLPADRESAQETQYF
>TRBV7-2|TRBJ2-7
CASSLEGREGSYEQYF
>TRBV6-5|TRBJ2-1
CASSYFRDRENNEQFF
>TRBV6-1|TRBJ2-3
CASSESGLRGLDTQYF
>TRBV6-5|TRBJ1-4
CASSYSSLMIVEKLFF
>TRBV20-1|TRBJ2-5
CSARSPYQETQYF
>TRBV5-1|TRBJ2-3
CASSPQPAEDDTQYF
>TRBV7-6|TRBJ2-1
CASSSRTGELKNEQFF
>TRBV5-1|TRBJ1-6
CASAEDRGSPLHF
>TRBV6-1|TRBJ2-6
CASSLGQGVSGANVLTF
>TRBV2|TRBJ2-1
CASRMTGGLNEQFF
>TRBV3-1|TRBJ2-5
CASSPPREARAETQYF
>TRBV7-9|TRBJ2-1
CASRDWPSEQFF
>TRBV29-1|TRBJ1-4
CSVGAATNEKLFF
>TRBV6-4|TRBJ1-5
CASSDGTGVQPQHF
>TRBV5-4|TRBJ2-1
CASSSRLRGIAGGIDEQFF